This is a list of T cell receptor beta chains from one sample in a study of cytomegalovirus exposure and HLA in healthy donors. Sequencing was performed with immunoSEQ multiplex PCR; in TCRdb, only in-frame clones are kept and a portion is missing. The table records more than 150,000 clones, 80% of them present only once. Sequenced material: PBMCs. Source of these receptors: a woman between 50 and 59 years old in good health and CMV-seropositive. Each CDR3 is given with its conserved first and last residue. The D gene is left open where the match is weak. Clone size is stated in some rows and not others, as once, few, many or a class when expanded.

V gene	J gene	clone size	D gene	CDR3 DNA	CDR3 protein
TRBV7-2	TRBJ2-7	-	-	TGTGCCAGCAGCTCGATCCAGGCAACTTCCGAGCAGTACTTC	CASSSIQATSEQYF
TRBV12-5	TRBJ2-5	-	TRBD1	TGTGCTAGTGGTAAACAGGGGGCCCAAGAGACCCAGTACTTC	CASGKQGAQETQYF
TRBV6-5	TRBJ1-3	-	-	TGTGCCAGCAGTTCAGTATTCAGGGGAAGAGAAAACACCATATATTTT	CASSSVFRGRENTIYF
TRBV14	TRBJ1-1	-	-	TGTGCCAGCAGCCAAGATGGTGTGGGCGGGCGCGCTTTCTTT	CASSQDGVGGRAFF
TRBV5-1	TRBJ1-2	-	TRBD1	TGCGCCAGCAGCTACCGGACAGGGGACTATGGCTACACCTTC	CASSYRTGDYGYTF
TRBV28	TRBJ1-2	-	-	TGTGCCAGCACCACACCAGCTGGGTTCGGGGTTGGCTATGGCTACACCTTC	CASTTPAGFGVGYGYTF
TRBV7-8	TRBJ1-2	-	TRBD1	TGTGCCAGCAGCTTGGACAGGGGCTATGGCTACACCTTC	CASSLDRGYGYTF
TRBV2	TRBJ2-7	-	-	TGTGCCAGCAGTGAAGCGGGAGGACTCTCCTACGAGCAGTACTTC	CASSEAGGLSYEQYF
TRBV5-4	TRBJ1-4	-	TRBD1	TGTGCCAGCAGCTTGGGACAGGGTGGGGGTGAAAAACTGTTTTTT	CASSLGQGGGEKLFF
TRBV5-4	TRBJ2-1	-	TRBD1	TGTGCCAGCAGCGCCCGGGACAGGGACAATGAGCAGTTCTTC	CASSARDRDNEQFF
TRBV27	TRBJ2-7	-	-	TGTGCCAGCAGTTTATCGCTAGGGGCACGGGTCGAGCAGTACTTC	CASSLSLGARVEQYF
TRBV28	TRBJ1-5	once	-	TGTGCCAGCAGTTGGGGACTTCGGAGCAATCAGCCCCAGCATTTT	CASSWGLRSNQPQHF
TRBV30	TRBJ2-7	-	TRBD2	TGTGCCTGGAGGGAAATGCGCGGGAGGTATCACGAGCAGTACTTC	CAWREMRGRYHEQYF
TRBV5-4	TRBJ2-2	-	TRBD2	TGTGCCAGCAGCAGCGGGACTAGCGTCGGCACCGGGGAGCTGTTTTTT	CASSSGTSVGTGELFF
TRBV19	TRBJ2-7	-	TRBD1	TGTGCCAGTAGTATACCGTCGGGGACAGGGACTTACGAGCAGTACTTC	CASSIPSGTGTYEQYF
TRBV6-6	TRBJ2-5	once	TRBD2	TGTGCCAGCAGTATAGCTCGGGAGGCGGAGACCCAGTACTTC	CASSIAREAETQYF
TRBV2	TRBJ2-2	-	-	TGTGCCAGCAGTGCTGACAGGTTCGCGGAGCTGTTTTTT	CASSADRFAELFF
TRBV7-9	TRBJ1-3	-	-	TGTGCCAGCAGCTTAGTGGTTGTACCGGGGGGCCCTGGAAACACCATATATTTT	CASSLVVVPGGPGNTIYF
TRBV7-9	TRBJ2-5	-	TRBD2	TGTTCCAGCAGCCGGACTAGCGGGGGGCAAGAGACCCAGTACTTC	CSSSRTSGGQETQYF
TRBV29-1	TRBJ1-1	-	-	TGCAGCGTTGATAGGGGACTCATGAACACTGAAGCTTTCTTT	CSVDRGLMNTEAFF
TRBV18	TRBJ1-1	-	-	TGTGCCAGCTCACCCCCCCCGGGAAACACTGAAGCTTTCTTT	CASSPPPGNTEAFF
TRBV6-1	TRBJ2-5	-	-	TGTGCCAGCAGCAGGGCATACCAAGAGACCCAGTACTTC	CASSRAYQETQYF
TRBV11-1	TRBJ2-1	-	TRBD1	TGTGCCAGCAGCGTAGGACAGGGCAGTAAGCAGTTCTTC	CASSVGQGSKQFF
TRBV9	TRBJ1-5	few	-	TGTGCCAGCAGCGCGACGGGTTATAGCAATCAGCCCCAGCATTTT	CASSATGYSNQPQHF
TRBV4-3	TRBJ1-2	-	TRBD1	TGCGCCAGCAGCCAAGAAGCCCAGGGACAGCCGACACTTAACTATGGCTACACCTTC	CASSQEAQGQPTLNYGYTF
TRBV7-7	TRBJ1-5	-	-	TGTGCTAGCAGCTCTTTGACTCGGGGGATTGGGGGTGATAGCAATCAGCCCCAGCATTTT	CASSSLTRGIGGDSNQPQHF
TRBV27	TRBJ1-5	-	TRBD1	TGTGCCAGCAGTTCTACGGCAGGGGGCCCCCAGCCCCAGCATTTT	CASSSTAGGPQPQHF
TRBV5-4	TRBJ1-6	-	TRBD1	TGTGCCAGCAGCCCTGAGGGACAGCCATCCTCACCCCTCCACTTT	CASSPEGQPSSPLHF
TRBV5-1	TRBJ1-1	-	-	TGCGCCAGCAGCTGGAGGATGAACACTGAAGCTTTCTTT	CASSWRMNTEAFF
TRBV7-3	TRBJ2-3	-	TRBD2	TGTGCCAGCAGCCAGGGCGGGAGGTTAACAGATACGCAGTATTTT	CASSQGGRLTDTQYF
TRBV7-3	TRBJ2-1	once	-	TGTGCCAGCAGCTTACTGGGCAGGGGGGTAAATGAGCAGTTCTTC	CASSLLGRGVNEQFF
TRBV2	TRBJ2-2	few	TRBD1	TGTGCCAGCAGAGGACAGGGCATCGGGGAGCTGTTTTTT	CASRGQGIGELFF
TRBV5-6	TRBJ1-6	-	TRBD1	TGTGCCAGCAGCTTAAGGGACAGGGGGCCGTCACCCCTCCACTTT	CASSLRDRGPSPLHF
TRBV19	TRBJ2-4	few	-	TGTGCCAGTAGTATACGTGACATTCAGTACTTC	CASSIRDIQYF
TRBV4-2	TRBJ1-4	once	TRBD1	TGTGCCAGCAGCCAAGATGACAGGGGCAATGAAAAACTGTTTTTT	CASSQDDRGNEKLFF
TRBV28	TRBJ1-5	-	-	TGTGCCACCCTGGAGAGGCTAAATAGCAATCAGCCCCAGCATTTT	CATLERLNSNQPQHF